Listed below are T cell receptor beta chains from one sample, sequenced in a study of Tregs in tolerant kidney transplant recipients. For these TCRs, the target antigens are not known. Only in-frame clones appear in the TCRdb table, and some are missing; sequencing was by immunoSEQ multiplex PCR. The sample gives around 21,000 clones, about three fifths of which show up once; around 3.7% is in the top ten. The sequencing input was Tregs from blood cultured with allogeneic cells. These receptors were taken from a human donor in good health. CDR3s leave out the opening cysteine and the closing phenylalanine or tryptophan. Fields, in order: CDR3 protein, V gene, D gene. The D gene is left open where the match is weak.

CDR3 protein: AWSGTVNSPLH
V gene: TRBV30
D gene: NA

CDR3 protein: ASSFSQKTQY
V gene: TRBV7-8
D gene: NA

CDR3 protein: ASSFLTGSNTGELF
V gene: TRBV25-1
D gene: NA

CDR3 protein: ASSLGSRGIFEKLF
V gene: TRBV7-8
D gene: TRBD1

CDR3 protein: TTGRTDTQY
V gene: TRBV20-1
D gene: NA

CDR3 protein: ASSWANAYNEQF
V gene: TRBV27
D gene: NA

CDR3 protein: ASSWEPQTVAF
V gene: TRBV5-1
D gene: NA

CDR3 protein: ASSPRTGNPYNEQF
V gene: TRBV5-4
D gene: TRBD1

CDR3 protein: ASRNFYGYT
V gene: TRBV25-1
D gene: NA

CDR3 protein: ASSRPEGTGELF
V gene: TRBV5-4
D gene: NA

CDR3 protein: ASSPRGGLGSADTQY
V gene: TRBV18
D gene: NA

CDR3 protein: SVGGGKGYNEQF
V gene: TRBV29-1
D gene: NA

CDR3 protein: ASSRRTVNTEAF
V gene: TRBV2
D gene: NA

CDR3 protein: ASSLQAIYEQY
V gene: TRBV18
D gene: NA

CDR3 protein: ASSKGTVYNSPLH
V gene: TRBV6-9
D gene: NA

CDR3 protein: AISYGRATYEQY
V gene: TRBV10-3
D gene: NA

CDR3 protein: ASSKTGGGYGYT
V gene: TRBV6-1
D gene: TRBD1

CDR3 protein: ASGAGQPPYEQY
V gene: TRBV2
D gene: NA

CDR3 protein: AISANTRDRGTYEQY
V gene: TRBV10-3
D gene: TRBD1

CDR3 protein: AINSGGAYNEQF
V gene: TRBV10-3
D gene: NA

CDR3 protein: ASSTGTAFREQY
V gene: TRBV6-6
D gene: TRBD1

CDR3 protein: ASSSGTVGNEQF
V gene: TRBV11-3
D gene: NA

CDR3 protein: ASRRDTNQPQH
V gene: TRBV6-5
D gene: NA

CDR3 protein: AISESVRIRSYEQY
V gene: TRBV10-3
D gene: NA

CDR3 protein: ASSLTSEAF
V gene: TRBV5-6
D gene: NA

CDR3 protein: ASSSGYEQY
V gene: TRBV5-6
D gene: NA

CDR3 protein: ASSSGQGPYEQY
V gene: TRBV2
D gene: TRBD1

CDR3 protein: ASSWTGGVHSPLH
V gene: TRBV11-1
D gene: TRBD1

CDR3 protein: ASRGSGSTGYEQY
V gene: TRBV6-6
D gene: TRBD2

CDR3 protein: SVEDHRGRETQY
V gene: TRBV29-1
D gene: TRBD1

CDR3 protein: ASSLRGLPQH
V gene: TRBV5-6
D gene: NA

CDR3 protein: ASRPQVYQPQH
V gene: TRBV27
D gene: NA

CDR3 protein: ASSDSAAGWGQQY
V gene: TRBV9
D gene: NA

CDR3 protein: SVVETGAKSQPQH
V gene: TRBV29-1
D gene: TRBD1

CDR3 protein: ASNTGSSYEQY
V gene: TRBV6-1
D gene: NA

CDR3 protein: SARWSRGYT
V gene: TRBV20-1
D gene: NA

CDR3 protein: ASSLAGLENTIY
V gene: TRBV5-1
D gene: NA

CDR3 protein: ASTALDRNTEAF
V gene: TRBV5-1
D gene: NA

CDR3 protein: ASSWGQGSYNEQF
V gene: TRBV5-1
D gene: TRBD1

CDR3 protein: ASTRGSGNTIY
V gene: TRBV5-1
D gene: NA

CDR3 protein: ASSATGSSGYT
V gene: TRBV18
D gene: NA

CDR3 protein: ASSGEGVRKAF
V gene: TRBV10-2
D gene: NA

CDR3 protein: ASSRHSGNTEAF
V gene: TRBV11-2
D gene: NA

CDR3 protein: ASSPAGHEQF
V gene: TRBV18
D gene: NA

CDR3 protein: ASSFSEGIQY
V gene: TRBV5-1
D gene: NA

CDR3 protein: ASSLPAGVIDTDTQY
V gene: TRBV7-2
D gene: NA

CDR3 protein: ASSSLAGGTDTQY
V gene: TRBV11-2
D gene: TRBD2

CDR3 protein: ASSEAGLPYEQY
V gene: TRBV5-1
D gene: NA

CDR3 protein: ASSQAVGQINTEAF
V gene: TRBV5-1
D gene: NA

CDR3 protein: ASSLGGRSDTQY
V gene: TRBV7-3
D gene: NA

CDR3 protein: SVRLINEQF
V gene: TRBV29-1
D gene: NA

CDR3 protein: ASPYSGTSGRWEETQY
V gene: TRBV25-1
D gene: TRBD2